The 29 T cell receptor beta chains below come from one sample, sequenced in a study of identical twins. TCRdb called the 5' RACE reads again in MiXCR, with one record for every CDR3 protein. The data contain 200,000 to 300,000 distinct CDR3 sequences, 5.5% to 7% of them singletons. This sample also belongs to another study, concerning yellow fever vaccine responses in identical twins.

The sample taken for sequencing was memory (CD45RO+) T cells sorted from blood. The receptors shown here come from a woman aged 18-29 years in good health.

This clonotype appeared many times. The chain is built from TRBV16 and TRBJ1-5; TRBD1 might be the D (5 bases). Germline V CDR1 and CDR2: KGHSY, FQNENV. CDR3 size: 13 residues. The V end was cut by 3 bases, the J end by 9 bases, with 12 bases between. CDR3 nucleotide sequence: TGTGCCAGCAGCCAGGTCCTCGGGGGGCCCCAGCATTTT. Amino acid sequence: CASSQVLGGPQHF.

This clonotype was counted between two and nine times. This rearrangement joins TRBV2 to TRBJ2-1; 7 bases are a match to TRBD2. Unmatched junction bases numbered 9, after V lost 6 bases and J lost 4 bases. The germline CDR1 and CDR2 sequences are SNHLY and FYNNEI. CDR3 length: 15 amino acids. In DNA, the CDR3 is TGTGCCAGCAGCGTGGAAGCGGGGATTTACAATGAGCAGTTCTTC. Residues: CASSVEAGIYNEQFF.

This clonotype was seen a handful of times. CDR3 loop: CATSDAGGEGSEKLFF. The CDR3 DNA is TGTGCCACCAGTGACGCAGGGGGCGAGGGTAGTGAAAAACTGTTTTTT. J is TRBJ1-4 and V is TRBV24-1; 8 nucleotides line up with TRBD1. The CDR3 extends over 16 amino acids. The trim removed 4 bases at V and 7 bases at J, leaving 10 bases unmatched. CDR1 is KGHDR, CDR2 SFDVKD, per germline.

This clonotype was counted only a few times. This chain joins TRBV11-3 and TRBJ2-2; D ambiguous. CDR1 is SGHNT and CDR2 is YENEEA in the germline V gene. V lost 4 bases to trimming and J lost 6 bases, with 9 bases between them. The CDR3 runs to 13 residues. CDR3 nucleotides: TGTGCCAGCAGCTCGCCTAGGGCCGGGGAGCTGTTTTTT. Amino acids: CASSSPRAGELFF.

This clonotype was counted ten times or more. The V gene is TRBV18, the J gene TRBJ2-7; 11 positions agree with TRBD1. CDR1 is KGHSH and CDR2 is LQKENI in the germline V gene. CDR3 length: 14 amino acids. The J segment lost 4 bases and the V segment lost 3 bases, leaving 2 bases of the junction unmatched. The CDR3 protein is CASSPGQGVYEQYV. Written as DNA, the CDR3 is TGTGCCAGCTCACCGGGACAGGGGGTTTACGAGCAGTACGTC.

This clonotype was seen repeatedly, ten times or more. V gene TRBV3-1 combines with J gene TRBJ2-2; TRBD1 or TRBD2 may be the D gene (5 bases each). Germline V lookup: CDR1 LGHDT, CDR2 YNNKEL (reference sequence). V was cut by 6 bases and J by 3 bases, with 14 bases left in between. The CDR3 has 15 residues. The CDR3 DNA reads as TGTGCCAGCAGACCCGGGACGAGGGACACCGGGGAGCTGTTTTTT. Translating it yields CASRPGTRDTGELFF.

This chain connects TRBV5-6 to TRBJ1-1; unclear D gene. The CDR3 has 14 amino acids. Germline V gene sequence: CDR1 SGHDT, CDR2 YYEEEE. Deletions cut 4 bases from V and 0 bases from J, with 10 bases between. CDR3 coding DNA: TGTGCCAGCAGCCGAGGACGGGTGAACACTGAAGCTTTCTTT. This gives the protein CASSRGRVNTEAFF.

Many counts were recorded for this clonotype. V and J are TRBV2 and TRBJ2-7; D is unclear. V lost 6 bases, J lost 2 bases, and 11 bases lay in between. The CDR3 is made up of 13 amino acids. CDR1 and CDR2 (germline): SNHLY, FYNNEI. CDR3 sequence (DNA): TGTGCCAGCAGCGCTAAGAGGACCTACGAGCAGTACGTC. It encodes CASSAKRTYEQYV.

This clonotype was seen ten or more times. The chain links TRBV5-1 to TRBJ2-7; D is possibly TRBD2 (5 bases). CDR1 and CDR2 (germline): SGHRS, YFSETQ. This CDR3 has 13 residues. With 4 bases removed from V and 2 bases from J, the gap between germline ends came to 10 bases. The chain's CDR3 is CASSSTRTYEQYF. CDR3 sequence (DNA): TGCGCCAGCAGCAGTACTAGAACCTACGAGCAGTACTTC.

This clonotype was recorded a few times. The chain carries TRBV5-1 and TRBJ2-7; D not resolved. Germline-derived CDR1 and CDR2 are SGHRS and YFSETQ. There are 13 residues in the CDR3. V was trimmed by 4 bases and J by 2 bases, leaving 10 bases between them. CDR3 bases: TGCGCCAGCAGCACCGGAGTACCCTACGAGCAGTACTTC. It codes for CASSTGVPYEQYF.

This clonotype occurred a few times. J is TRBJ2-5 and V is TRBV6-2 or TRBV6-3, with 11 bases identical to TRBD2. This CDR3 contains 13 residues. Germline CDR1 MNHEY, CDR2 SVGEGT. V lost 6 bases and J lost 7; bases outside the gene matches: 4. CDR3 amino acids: CASSPGLAGTQYF. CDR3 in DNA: TGTGCCAGCAGCCCCGGACTAGCGGGGACCCAGTACTTC.

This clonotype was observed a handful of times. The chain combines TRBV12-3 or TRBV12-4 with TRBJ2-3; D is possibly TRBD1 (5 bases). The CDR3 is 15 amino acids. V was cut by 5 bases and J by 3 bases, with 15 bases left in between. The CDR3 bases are TGTGCCAGCAGTACTCCAGCCAGGACAACAGATACGCAGTATTTT. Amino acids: CASSTPARTTDTQYF.

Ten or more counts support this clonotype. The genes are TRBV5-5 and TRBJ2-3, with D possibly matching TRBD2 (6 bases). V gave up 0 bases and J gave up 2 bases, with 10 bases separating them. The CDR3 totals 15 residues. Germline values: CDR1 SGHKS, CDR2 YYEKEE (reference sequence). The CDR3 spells CASSLGGEHTDTQYF. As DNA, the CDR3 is TGTGCCAGCAGCTTGGGGGGGGAGCACACAGATACGCAGTATTTT.

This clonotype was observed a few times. The chain's CDR3 is CASSLEAVGYEQYF. The CDR3 DNA is TGTGCCAGCAGCTTAGAGGCGGTTGGTTACGAGCAGTACTTC. V usage is TRBV11-2 and J usage is TRBJ2-7; D is ambiguous. The CDR3 length is 14 residues. Trimming removed 0 bases from V and 4 bases from J, with 10 bases in between. Per germline, CDR1 SGHAT and CDR2 FQNNGV.

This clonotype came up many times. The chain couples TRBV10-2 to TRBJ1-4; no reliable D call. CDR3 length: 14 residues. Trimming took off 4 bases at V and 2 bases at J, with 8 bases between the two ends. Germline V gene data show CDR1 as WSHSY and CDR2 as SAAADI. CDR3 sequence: CASSATATNEKLFF. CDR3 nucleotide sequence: TGCGCCAGCAGTGCTACCGCTACTAATGAAAAACTGTTTTTT.

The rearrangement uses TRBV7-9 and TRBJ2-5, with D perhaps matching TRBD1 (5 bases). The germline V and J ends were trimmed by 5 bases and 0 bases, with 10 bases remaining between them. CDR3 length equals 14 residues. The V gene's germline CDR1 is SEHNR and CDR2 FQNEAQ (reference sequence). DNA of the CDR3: TGTGCCAGCAGCCTGAGACAGTACCAAGAGACCCAGTACTTC. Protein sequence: CASSLRQYQETQYF.

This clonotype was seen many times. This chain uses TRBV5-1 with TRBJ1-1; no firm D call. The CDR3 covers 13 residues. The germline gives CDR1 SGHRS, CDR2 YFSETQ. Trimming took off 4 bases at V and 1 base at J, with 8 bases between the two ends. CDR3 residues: CASSPTRNTEAFF. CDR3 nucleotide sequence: TGCGCCAGCAGCCCCACACGGAACACTGAAGCTTTCTTT.

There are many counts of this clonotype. The CDR3 region is CASSFRQGCGYTF. CDR3 bases: TGTGCCAGCAGCTTCCGACAGGGCTGTGGCTACACCTTC. The chain has TRBV7-6 and TRBJ1-2, with 7 bases that match TRBD1. Germline CDR1 SGHVS, CDR2 FNYEAQ. The CDR3 contains 13 residues. Trimming removed 3 bases from V and 7 bases from J; junction bases left unmatched: 5.

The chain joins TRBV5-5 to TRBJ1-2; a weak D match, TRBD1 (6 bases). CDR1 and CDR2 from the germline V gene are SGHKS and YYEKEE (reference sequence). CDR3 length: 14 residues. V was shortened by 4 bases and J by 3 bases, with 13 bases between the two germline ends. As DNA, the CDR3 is TGTGCCAGCAGCCCATACAGGACAGACTATGGCTACACCTTC. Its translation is CASSPYRTDYGYTF.

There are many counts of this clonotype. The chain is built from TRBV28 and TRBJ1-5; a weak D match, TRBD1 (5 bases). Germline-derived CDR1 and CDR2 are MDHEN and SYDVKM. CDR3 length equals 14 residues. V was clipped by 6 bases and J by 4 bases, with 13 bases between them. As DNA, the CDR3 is TGTGCCAGCAGAAATCAGGGCCCTAATCAGCCCCAGCATTTT. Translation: CASRNQGPNQPQHF. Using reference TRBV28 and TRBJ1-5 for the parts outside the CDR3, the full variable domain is DVKVTQSSRYLVKRTGEKVFLECVQDMDHENMFWYRQDPGLGLRLIYFSYDVKMKEKGDIPEGYSVSREKKERFSLILESASTNQTSMYLCASRNQGPNQPQHFGDGTRLSIL.

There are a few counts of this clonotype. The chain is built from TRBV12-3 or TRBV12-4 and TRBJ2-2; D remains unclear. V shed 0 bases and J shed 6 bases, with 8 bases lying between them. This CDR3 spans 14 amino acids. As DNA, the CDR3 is TGTGCCAGCAGTTTAGCGGATTTAGCCGGGGAGCTGTTTTTT. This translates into CASSLADLAGELFF.

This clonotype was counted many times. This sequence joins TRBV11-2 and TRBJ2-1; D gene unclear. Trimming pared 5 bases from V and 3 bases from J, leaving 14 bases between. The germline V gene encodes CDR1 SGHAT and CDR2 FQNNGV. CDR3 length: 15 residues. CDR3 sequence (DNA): TGTGCCAGCAGCGTAAATACGGGTGTCTACAATGAGCAGTTCTTC. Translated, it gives CASSVNTGVYNEQFF.

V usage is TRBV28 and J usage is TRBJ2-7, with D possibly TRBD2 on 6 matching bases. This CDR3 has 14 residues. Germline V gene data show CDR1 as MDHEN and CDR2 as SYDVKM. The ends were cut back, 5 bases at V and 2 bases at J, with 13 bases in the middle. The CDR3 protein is CASSGGWQTYEQYF. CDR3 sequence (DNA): TGTGCCAGCAGTGGGGGGTGGCAAACCTACGAGCAGTACTTC.

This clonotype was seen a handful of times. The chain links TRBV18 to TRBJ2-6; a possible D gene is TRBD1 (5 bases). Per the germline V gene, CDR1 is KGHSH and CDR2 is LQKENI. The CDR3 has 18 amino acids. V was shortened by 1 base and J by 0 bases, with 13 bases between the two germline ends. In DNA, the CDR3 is TGTGCCAGCTCACCACAGGGGCTAGGGCACTCTGGGGCCAACGTCCTGACTTTC. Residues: CASSPQGLGHSGANVLTF.

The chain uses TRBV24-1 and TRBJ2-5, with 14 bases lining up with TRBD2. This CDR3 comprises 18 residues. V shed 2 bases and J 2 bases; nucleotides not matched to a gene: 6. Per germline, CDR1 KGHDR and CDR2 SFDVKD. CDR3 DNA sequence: TGTGCCACCAGTGATTCCGGGACTAGCGGGGGTATTCAAGAGACCCAGTACTTC. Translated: CATSDSGTSGGIQETQYF.

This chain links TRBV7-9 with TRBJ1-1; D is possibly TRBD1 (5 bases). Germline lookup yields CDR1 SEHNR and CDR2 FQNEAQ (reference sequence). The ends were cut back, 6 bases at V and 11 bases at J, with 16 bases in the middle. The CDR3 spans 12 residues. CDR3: CASSLSQGRAFF. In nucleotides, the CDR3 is TGTGCCAGCAGTCTAAGCCAGGGTCGGGCTTTCTTT.

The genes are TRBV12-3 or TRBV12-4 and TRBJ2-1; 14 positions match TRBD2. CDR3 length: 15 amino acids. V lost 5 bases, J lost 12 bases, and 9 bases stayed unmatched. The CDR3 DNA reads TGTGCCAGCAGTCAAAAGGGGACTAGCGGGAGCCCGCAGTTCTTC. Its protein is CASSQKGTSGSPQFF.

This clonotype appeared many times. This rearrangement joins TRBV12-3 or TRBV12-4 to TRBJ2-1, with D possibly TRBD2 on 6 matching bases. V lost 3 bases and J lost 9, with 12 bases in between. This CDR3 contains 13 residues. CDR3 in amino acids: CASSFLADGEQFF. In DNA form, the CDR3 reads TGTGCCAGCAGTTTCTTAGCGGACGGTGAGCAGTTCTTC.

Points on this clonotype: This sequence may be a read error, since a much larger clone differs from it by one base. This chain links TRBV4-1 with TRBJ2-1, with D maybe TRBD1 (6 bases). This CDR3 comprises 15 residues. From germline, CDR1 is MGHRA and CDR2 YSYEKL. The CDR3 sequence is CASCQGDKSYNEQFF. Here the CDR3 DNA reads TGCGCCAGCTGCCAAGGGGACAAGTCCTACAATGAGCAGTTCTTC.